The sequence of this T cell receptor (beta chain) was determined in a study of T cell repertoires in cytomegalovirus infection. Turning to the study itself: Public TCR beta signatures were indicative of both CMV infection and a matching HLA type.

As to this clonotype: Its matching antigen is unknown.

Via MiXCR, TCRdb re-called the reads, giving one row per CDR3 protein. The sample has about 360,000 distinct CDR3 sequences, about a third seen once. Here the sequenced sample was cultured PBMCs, taken from culture after CMV antigen stimulation. This receptor was taken from a human donor in good health (CMV status not recorded). Some clones in this sample may be carry-over from other donors' samples.

CDR3 protein: CASSGRSNEQFF. The CDR3 DNA sequence: TGTGCCAGCAGTGGGCGGTCCAATGAGCAGTTCTTC. This chain joins TRBV2 and TRBJ2-1; D remains ambiguous. Per germline, CDR1 SNHLY and CDR2 FYNNEI. V dropped 4 bases and J dropped 6 bases, with 7 bases sitting between them. The CDR3 sequence is 12 residues long.